Following are 5 T cell receptor beta chains from one sample sequenced in a study of shared clonotypes between healthy human individuals. Sequenced by immunoSEQ multiplex PCR; TCRdb stores in-frame clones only, minus some. This sample has approximately 500,000 clones, with less than 85% found just once. Sequencing input: PBMCs. These receptors were taken from a middle-aged woman in good health. Some clones in this sample may be carry-over from other donors' samples.

This clone has a handful of counts. The chain has TRBV5-1 and TRBJ2-4; 13 nucleotides align to TRBD2. J gave up 3 bases and V 1 base, and 7 bases lay outside the gene matches. Germline CDR1 reads SGHRS; CDR2 reads YFSETQ. CDR3 size: 18 residues. The CDR3 loop reads CASSLLGLAGEVKNIQYF. CDR3 DNA: TGCGCCAGCAGCTTGTTAGGACTAGCGGGAGAGGTCAAAAACATTCAGTACTTC.

In this sample, this clone turned up a few times. The chain joins TRBV5-1 to TRBJ1-3; 8 nucleotides match TRBD1. Looked up from germline, CDR1 is SGHRS and CDR2 is YFSETQ. V was clipped by 0 bases and J by 3 bases; unmatched bases: 5. The CDR3 runs to 16 residues. The CDR3 region is CASSLGQGTFGNTIYF. CDR3 DNA: TGCGCCAGCAGCTTGGGACAGGGGACTTTTGGAAACACCATATATTTT.

V and J are TRBV27 and TRBJ2-2, with D possibly matching TRBD2 (5 bases). CDR1 is MNHEY and CDR2 is SMNVEV in the germline V gene (reference sequence). Trimming removed 4 bases from V and 6 bases from J, with 15 bases in between. CDR3 length equals 15 residues. The CDR3 coding sequence is TGTGCCAGCAGTTCTATAGCTAGCTCTTCCGGGGAGCTGTTTTTT. Protein sequence: CASSSIASSSGELFF.

This clone showed up many times. The CDR3 loop is CASSIGGRTDTQYF. The CDR3 bases are TGTGCCAGCAGCATAGGGGGACGCACAGATACGCAGTATTTT. V and J are TRBV6-1 and TRBJ2-3; TRBD1 is a possible D gene (6 bases). CDR1 is MNHNS, CDR2 SASEGT, per germline. The CDR3 loop spans 14 amino acids. The V end lost 6 bases, the J end lost 1 base, and 11 bases lay between the germline ends.

This chain links TRBV28 with TRBJ2-3; D is perhaps TRBD2 (6 bases). From germline, CDR1 is MDHEN and CDR2 SYDVKM. Trimming left V 6 bases short and J 4 bases short, with 20 bases between. The CDR3 loop spans 16 amino acids. The CDR3 DNA reads TGTGCCAGCAGCCCCACGGGTGGCGGGATCCCAGATACGCAGTATTTT. Its protein product is CASSPTGGGIPDTQYF.